This is a list of T cell receptor beta chains from one sample in a study of T cells in Graves' hyperthyroidism and ophthalmopathy. TCRdb ran MiXCR on the multiplex PCR reads and lists one entry per CDR3 protein. The sample lists roughly 740,000 distinct CDR3 sequences, about 17% occurring once. The sample comprised blood. All receptors come from a man younger than 35 with Graves' hyperthyroidism. Each CDR3 is given with its conserved first and last residue. The order of the fields is J gene, V gene, D gene, clone size, CDR3 protein, CDR3 DNA. The D gene is left open where the match is weak. A row's size may be missing; if present it is once, few, many or a size class.

TRBJ1-1 TRBV28 NA many CASSLPGANTEAFF TGTGCCAGCAGCTTACCAGGGGCTAACACTGAAGCTTTCTTT
TRBJ2-1 TRBV20-1 NA many CSARDRGLGGTKSSYNEQFF TGCAGTGCTAGAGATAGGGGGCTGGGGGGGACGAAGAGCTCCTACAATGAGCAGTTCTTC
TRBJ2-5 TRBV20-1 NA NA CSALPRARGARETQYF TGCAGTGCTCTCCCCAGGGCACGGGGGGCAAGAGAGACCCAGTACTTC
TRBJ2-7 TRBV28 NA few CASSLPHDPYPEQYF TGTGCCAGCAGTTTACCGCATGACCCCTACCCCGAGCAGTACTTC
TRBJ1-5 TRBV20-1 NA many CSARAGVRNQPQHF TGCAGTGCTAGAGCTGGGGTGCGCAATCAGCCCCAGCATTTT
TRBJ1-5 TRBV18 NA many CASSRELQGQPQHF TGTGCCAGCTCACGTGAGCTCCAGGGTCAGCCCCAGCATTTT
TRBJ2-3 TRBV20-1 NA many CSARGWVADTDTQYF TGCAGTGCTAGAGGGTGGGTAGCGGACACAGATACGCAGTATTTT
TRBJ2-7 TRBV28 TRBD1 many CASSFLIEKRTGAYEQYF TGTGCCAGCAGTTTTTTGATCGAGAAGCGGACAGGGGCCTACGAGCAGTACTTC
TRBJ2-2 TRBV28 NA few CASSLSAGVNTGELFF TGTGCCAGCAGTTTATCAGCAGGGGTGAACACCGGGGAGCTGTTTTTT
TRBJ2-1 TRBV6-1 TRBD2 many CASSPPRLALYNEQFF TGTGCCAGCAGTCCTCCGCGACTAGCCTTATACAATGAGCAGTTCTTC
TRBJ2-1 TRBV7-9 NA few CASSLLAQDNEQFF TGTGCCAGCAGTTTGCTAGCGCAAGACAATGAGCAGTTCTTC
TRBJ2-5 TRBV6-2/TRBV6-3 TRBD2 many CASTPSGRLQETQYF TGTGCCAGCACCCCTAGCGGGCGCCTCCAAGAGACCCAGTACTTC
TRBJ2-5 TRBV9 TRBD2 few CASSVGGGAGRETQYF TGTGCCAGCAGCGTAGGGGGGGGAGCAGGGAGGGAGACCCAGTACTTC
TRBJ1-1 TRBV7-9 TRBD1 many CASSGVQGAVYTEAFF TGTGCCAGCAGCGGCGTACAGGGGGCGGTCTACACTGAAGCTTTCTTT
TRBJ2-2 TRBV27 NA many CATRALPLNTGELFF TGTGCCACCAGGGCCCTCCCCCTGAACACCGGGGAGCTGTTTTTT
TRBJ2-7 TRBV28 NA many CASMGAASYEQYF TGTGCCAGCATGGGGGCGGCCTCCTACGAGCAGTACTTC
TRBJ1-2 TRBV27 TRBD1 NA CASSLSGTAANYGYTF TGTGCCAGCAGTTTATCGGGGACAGCAGCTAACTATGGCTACACCTTC
TRBJ1-5 TRBV12-3/TRBV12-4 NA many CASSPSWGNQPQHF TGTGCCAGCAGTCCCAGCTGGGGAAATCAGCCCCAGCATTTT
TRBJ1-4 TRBV30 NA many CAWSGALFGGGEKLFF TGTGCCTGGAGTGGGGCCTTATTCGGGGGTGGCGAAAAACTGTTTTTT
TRBJ2-7 TRBV29-1 NA many CSVEGGTAREQYF TGCAGCGTTGAGGGCGGAACGGCGCGCGAGCAGTACTTC
TRBJ1-1 TRBV29-1 NA many CSVVIRDLGTEAFF TGCAGCGTCGTAATCCGGGACCTAGGGACTGAAGCTTTCTTT
TRBJ1-1 TRBV19 NA many CASTWAGGEAFF TGTGCCAGTACTTGGGCTGGAGGTGAAGCTTTCTTT
TRBJ1-2 TRBV27 NA many CASSLRWGGDHPERNYGYTF TGTGCCAGCAGTCTTAGGTGGGGAGGCGATCACCCGGAAAGAAACTATGGCTACACCTTC
TRBJ1-1 TRBV27 NA few CASNILGGGGGFHTEAFF TGTGCCAGCAACATCCTTGGCGGGGGTGGGGGTTTCCACACTGAAGCTTTCTTT
TRBJ2-7 TRBV27 NA NA CASGPYPQYEQYF TGTGCCAGCGGACCGTATCCCCAGTATGAGCAGTACTTC
TRBJ2-7 TRBV5-5 TRBD1 NA CASSPLPGQVLYEQYF TGTGCCAGCAGCCCGCTGCCGGGACAGGTACTCTACGAGCAGTACTTC
TRBJ2-5 TRBV12-3/TRBV12-4 TRBD2 many CASSLGTSGSPWETQYF TGTGCCAGCAGTTTAGGGACTAGCGGGAGCCCATGGGAGACCCAGTACTTC
TRBJ2-3 TRBV20-1 TRBD2 few CSARRGLAGTDTQYF TGCAGTGCTAGAAGAGGACTAGCGGGCACAGATACGCAGTATTTT
TRBJ2-5 TRBV15 TRBD2 NA CATHDLAGDGKTQYF TGTGCCACCCATGATCTAGCGGGAGACGGGAAGACCCAGTACTTC
TRBJ2-7 TRBV5-4 NA NA CASSLVPGEVKYEQYF TGTGCCAGCAGCTTGGTACCGGGGGAGGTTAAGTACGAGCAGTACTTC
TRBJ2-7 TRBV12-5 TRBD2 NA CASGLNVGGAGGKVEQYF TGTGCTAGTGGTTTGAATGTGGGGGGGGCGGGAGGGAAGGTTGAGCAGTACTTC
TRBJ2-5 TRBV7-2 TRBD1 many CASSHWTGAFQETQYF TGTGCCAGCAGCCATTGGACAGGGGCCTTCCAAGAGACCCAGTACTTC
TRBJ1-2 TRBV6-2/TRBV6-3 TRBD1 many CASRNRGGYTF TGTGCCAGCAGAAACAGGGGTGGCTACACCTTC
TRBJ2-2 TRBV28 TRBD2 many CASSLSAASGGYYTGELFF TGTGCCAGCAGTCTTTCGGCGGCTAGCGGGGGGTATTACACCGGGGAGCTGTTTTTT
TRBJ2-7 TRBV5-1 NA NA CASRGSNYEQYF TGCGCCAGCAGAGGATCGAACTACGAGCAGTACTTC
TRBJ2-7 TRBV5-1 TRBD2 NA CASRSTSATYEQYF TGCGCCAGCAGATCGACTAGCGCAACCTACGAGCAGTACTTC
TRBJ1-2 TRBV9 TRBD1 NA CASSLRDRGLGYTF TGTGCCAGCAGCCTCCGGGACAGGGGGCTTGGCTACACCTTC
TRBJ1-1 TRBV19 TRBD1 NA CASSRTGVTEAFF TGTGCCAGTAGTAGAACAGGGGTGACTGAAGCTTTCTTT
TRBJ2-1 TRBV18 TRBD1 many CASSLRDRANEQFF TGTGCCAGCTCACTCCGGGACAGGGCAAACGAGCAGTTCTTC
TRBJ2-7 TRBV12-3/TRBV12-4 NA many CASSLDSWRGLREQYF TGTGCCAGCAGTTTAGATTCTTGGCGGGGGCTACGGGAGCAGTACTTC
TRBJ1-2 TRBV7-2 NA NA CASSQWGQPSNYGYTF TGTGCCAGCAGCCAATGGGGTCAACCTTCTAACTATGGCTACACCTTC